This T cell receptor (beta chain) came from a study of blood T cell repertoires in COVID-19. Per the original methods: Counts of nucleated cells, estimated from reference gene primer amplification, were obtained. Libraries were prepared by immunoSEQ multiplex PCR; TCRdb keeps only in-frame clonotypes and omits some of them. V and J calls and clone size come straight from that table; D and trimming were deduced from the DNA. The data hold 250,000 to 300,000 clones, with 75% to 90% observed a single time. Trimming at V came to 7 bases and at J to 6 bases, leaving 10 bases not matched to a gene. The CDR3 totals 16 residues. The germline V gene encodes CDR1 SGHTA and CDR2 FQGTGA.

The rearrangement links TRBV7-3 to TRBJ2-2, with TRBD1 matching over 11 bases. The source material was peripheral blood. The sequence derives from a man between 60 and 75 years old who had recovered from COVID-19. The CDR3 nucleotides are TGTGCCAGCAAAAAAACCGGGACAGGGGGTTCCGGGGAGCTGTTTTTT. Amino acids: CASKKTGTGGSGELFF.